This T cell receptor (beta chain) originates from a study of T-cell memory formation after mild COVID-19. Overall study: Largely donor-specific TCR clusters were found. Findings and limits, study-wide: What remained unconfirmed was the SARS-CoV-2 specificity of second-wave clones peaking on day 37. The finding that pre-infection memory included some responding clones suggested that cross-reactive memory joined.

Details on this clonotype: The antigen remains unidentified.

The CDR3 runs to 12 residues. Germline CDR1 reads MNHEY; CDR2 reads SVGAGI. Trimming took off 9 bases at V and 9 bases at J, with 17 bases between the two ends. With constant-segment primers, 5'RACE yielded cDNA libraries of TCR alpha and TCR beta that carried sample barcodes and UMIs. TCRdb called the 5' RACE reads again in MiXCR, with one record for every CDR3 protein. The table records almost 250,000 distinct CDR3 sequences, 15% of them present only once. This TCR was recovered from an adult woman who had mild COVID-19 (a few samples of this study predate the infection). Cell type and time point are not known. The sequencing sample was made of PBMCs or a T cell subset sorted from them (not recorded which). The chain links TRBV6-5 to TRBJ1-1; D possibly corresponds to TRBD1 (6 bases). The CDR3 reads CASEGVDLKAFF. CDR3 coding DNA: TGTGCCAGTGAGGGGGTTGACCTCAAAGCTTTCTTT.